This T cell receptor beta chain was sequenced in a study of shared clonotypes between healthy human individuals. This clone was counted a single time. The protocol was immunoSEQ multiplex PCR, while the TCRdb copy is restricted to in-frame clones and leaves out a portion. Here the sample spans roughly 2.6 million clones, roughly nine tenths being singletons. Material for sequencing was naive CD4+ T cells sorted from blood. Subset reported: CD45RA+ positively selected. The sequence was obtained from a man aged 18 to 35 in good health.

In nucleotides, the CDR3 is TGTGCCAGCAGTAACATCATCTATACTAGCATGGAGACCCAGTACTTC. Protein: CASSNIIYTSMETQYF. V usage is TRBV6-4 and J usage is TRBJ2-5; weak D call: TRBD2 (6 bases). The V gene's germline CDR1 is MRHNA and CDR2 SNTAGT. The CDR3 length is 16 residues. Trimming shortened V by 5 bases and J by 5 bases, and 21 bases separated the two germline ends.